This T cell receptor (beta chain) was sequenced in a study of identical twins. Study-level results: Out-of-frame alpha sequences common to twins were enriched for low generation probability. Findings depended on cross-sectional statistics rather than tracking the same donors.

TCRdb reprocessed the 5' RACE reads via MiXCR and lists one record per CDR3 protein. The sample includes 450,000 to 600,000 distinct CDR3 sequences, 20% to 25% of them seen just once. V lost 11 bases to trimming and J lost 6 bases, with 14 bases between them. The CDR3 is 12 residues long. Per the germline V gene, CDR1 is SEHNR and CDR2 is FQNEAQ (reference sequence). With respect to this clonotype: What it binds is not known.

This sample also appeared in a second study, on yellow fever vaccine responses in identical twins.

The V and J genes are TRBV7-9 and TRBJ2-1; weak D call: TRBD1 (5 bases). This TCR was sampled from a woman in her late teens or twenties in good health. Sequenced material: CD4+ T cells sorted from blood. CDR3 protein: CALYRQGNEQFF. For the CDR3, the DNA is TGTGCCCTATATAGGCAGGGCAATGAGCAGTTCTTC.